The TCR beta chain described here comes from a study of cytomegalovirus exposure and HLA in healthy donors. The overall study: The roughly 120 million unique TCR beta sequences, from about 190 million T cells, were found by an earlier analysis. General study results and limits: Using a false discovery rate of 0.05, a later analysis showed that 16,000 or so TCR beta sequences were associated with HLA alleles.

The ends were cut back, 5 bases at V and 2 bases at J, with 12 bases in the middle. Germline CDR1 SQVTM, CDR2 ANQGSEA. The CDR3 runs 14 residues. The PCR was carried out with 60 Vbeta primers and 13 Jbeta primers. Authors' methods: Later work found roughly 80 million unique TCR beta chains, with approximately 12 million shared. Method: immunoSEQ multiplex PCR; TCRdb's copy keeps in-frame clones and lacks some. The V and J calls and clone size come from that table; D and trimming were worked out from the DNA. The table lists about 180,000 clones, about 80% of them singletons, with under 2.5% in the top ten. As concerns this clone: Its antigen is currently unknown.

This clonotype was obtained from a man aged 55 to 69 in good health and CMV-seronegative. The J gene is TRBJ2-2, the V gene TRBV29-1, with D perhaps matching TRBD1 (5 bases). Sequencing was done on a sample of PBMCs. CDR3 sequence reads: CSVQGTDNTGELFF. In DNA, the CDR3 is TGCAGCGTTCAGGGAACAGATAACACCGGGGAGCTGTTTTTT.